Listed here are 17 T cell receptor beta chains from one sample, sequenced in a study of PD-L1 blockade in urothelial cancer. Clones were read by immunoSEQ multiplex PCR, and TCRdb kept only the in-frame ones, dropping some. The table has about 80,000 clones, approximately 86% seen once. This specimen was PBMCs, taken around atezolizumab (anti-PD-L1) treatment. The origin of the receptors is a woman in her 70s with urothelial cancer.

The rearrangement joins TRBV7-8 to TRBJ2-7; TRBD1 agrees at 7 bases. The CDR3 consists of 13 residues. V lost 10 bases to trimming and J lost 6 bases; unmatched junction nucleotides: 12. Per the germline V gene, CDR1 is SGHVS and CDR2 is FQNEAQ. In DNA form, the CDR3 reads TGTGCCACTTCGACAGGGCAGATCTCCGAGCAGTACTTC. Encoded protein: CATSTGQISEQYF.

The rearrangement uses TRBV10-3 and TRBJ2-3; 8 bases agree with TRBD2. The CDR3 runs to 15 residues. Germline V gene sequence: CDR1 ENHRY, CDR2 SYGVKD. J gave up 1 base and V 5 bases, and 5 bases lay outside the gene matches. In DNA, the CDR3 is TGTGCCATCAGTAGAGAGCGGGGGCGCACAGATACGCAGTATTTT. As protein: CAISRERGRTDTQYF.

V and J are TRBV4-1 and TRBJ2-3, with D possibly being TRBD2 (5 bases). In germline, CDR1 is MGHRA, CDR2 YSYEKL. V shed 4 bases and J shed 4 bases, with 12 bases lying between them. The CDR3 loop spans 14 amino acids. This CDR3 reads CASSPGIGSDTQYF. In nucleotides, the CDR3 is TGCGCCAGCAGCCCGGGGATCGGTTCAGATACGCAGTATTTT.

V is TRBV7-2 and J is TRBJ1-2, with D maybe TRBD1 (6 bases). The CDR3 is 14 residues long. From germline, CDR1 is SGHTA and CDR2 FQGNSA. V lost 4 bases, J lost 3 bases, and 12 bases lay in between. CDR3 coding DNA: TGTGCCAGCAGCTCAAATCAGGGGTACTATGGCTACACCTTC. Its translation is CASSSNQGYYGYTF.

The CDR3 bases are TGCGCCAGCAGCACCGGACAGATAGTCTCCTACGAGCAGTACTTC. Encoded protein: CASSTGQIVSYEQYF. This chain joins TRBV10-2 and TRBJ2-7; a weak D match, TRBD1 (6 bases). This CDR3 has 15 residues. V lost 6 bases, J lost 0 bases, and 15 bases lay in between. Germline-derived CDR1 and CDR2 are WSHSY and SAAADI.

The J gene is TRBJ2-7, the V gene TRBV18, with D perhaps matching TRBD2 (6 bases). CDR3 length equals 14 residues. Deletions cut 1 base from V and 9 bases from J, with 16 bases between. Germline-derived CDR1 and CDR2 are KGHSH and LQKENI. The CDR3 DNA reads TGTGCCAGCTCACCACTGGGGACTCCTCGGGGGCAGTACTTC. Translation: CASSPLGTPRGQYF.

The chain links TRBV28 to TRBJ1-3, with a possible D match to TRBD1 (6 bases). V was cut by 4 bases and J by 2 bases, with 9 bases left in between. Germline CDR1 and CDR2: MDHEN and SYDVKM. CDR3 length: 14 residues. This CDR3 is CASSSYRAGNTIYF. In DNA, the CDR3 is TGTGCCAGCAGTTCATACAGGGCTGGAAACACCATATATTTT. Using reference TRBV28 and TRBJ1-3 for the parts outside the CDR3, the full variable domain is DVKVTQSSRYLVKRTGEKVFLECVQDMDHENMFWYRQDPGLGLRLIYFSYDVKMKEKGDIPEGYSVSREKKERFSLILESASTNQTSMYLCASSSYRAGNTIYFGEGSWLTVV.

The gene calls are TRBV18 and TRBJ1-2; tentatively, D is TRBD1 (6 bases). V was clipped by 0 bases and J by 4 bases, with 9 bases between them. Per the germline V gene, CDR1 is KGHSH and CDR2 is LQKENI. The CDR3 runs 14 residues. CDR3 nucleotide sequence: TGTGCCAGCTCACCACCATCAGGGGCCTATGGCTACACCTTC. Protein product: CASSPPSGAYGYTF.

The chain recombines TRBV5-1 with TRBJ2-7; D perhaps matches TRBD2 (6 bases). The germline V gene has CDR1 SGHRS and CDR2 YFSETQ. Trimming shortened V by 0 bases and J by 7 bases, and 11 bases separated the two germline ends. This CDR3 region has 13 residues. Written as DNA, the CDR3 is TGCGCCAGCAGCTTGGCGGGGGTGAGGGAGCAGTACTTC. This gives the protein CASSLAGVREQYF.

This clone was seen a handful of times. This chain connects TRBV5-8 to TRBJ1-2, with D maybe TRBD1 (6 bases). V was shortened by 4 bases and J by 6 bases, with 13 bases between the two germline ends. CDR1 is SGHTS, CDR2 YDEGEE, per germline. The CDR3 consists of 13 residues. The CDR3 here is CASSLDRFDGYTF. CDR3 nucleotide sequence: TGTGCCAGCAGCCTTGACAGGTTTGATGGCTACACCTTC.

V and J are TRBV4-2 and TRBJ2-5; 10 bases fit TRBD2. The CDR3 spans 16 residues. Trimming removed 1 base from V and 2 bases from J; junction bases left unmatched: 4. Germline values: CDR1 LGHNA, CDR2 YNFKEQ. In DNA form, the CDR3 reads TGTGCCAGCAGCCAAGGCTCAGCGGGAGGGCAAGAGACCCAGTACTTC. Amino acids: CASSQGSAGGQETQYF.

The genes are TRBV29-1 and TRBJ1-1; possibly TRBD1 for D (6 bases). Trimming removed 3 bases at V and 3 bases at J, with 14 bases between. The V gene's germline CDR1 is SQVTM and CDR2 ANQGSEA. CDR3 length equals 14 residues. CDR3 bases: TGCAGCGTTGATACTGGGACAACGTACACTGAAGCTTTCTTT. This gives the protein CSVDTGTTYTEAFF.

The chain has TRBV6-1 and TRBJ2-1, with 8 bases identical to TRBD1. This CDR3 region has 15 residues. Trimming cost V 8 bases and J 2 bases; bases outside gene matches: 8. Looked up from germline, CDR1 is MNHNS and CDR2 is SASEGT. The CDR3 reads CASATGTGAYNEQFF. CDR3 DNA sequence: TGTGCCAGCGCGACCGGGACAGGAGCCTACAATGAGCAGTTCTTC.

The DNA for the CDR3 is TGTGCCACCAGCAGGCCACCGGGACAGGGGGCTTACGAGCAGTACTTC. It is translated as CATSRPPGQGAYEQYF. The rearrangement links TRBV15 to TRBJ2-7; 12 bases align to TRBD1. The trim removed 3 bases at V and 4 bases at J, leaving 7 bases unmatched. The germline CDR1 and CDR2 sequences are LNHNV and YYDKDF (reference sequence). CDR3 size: 16 residues.

The rearrangement uses TRBV2 and TRBJ1-3; TRBD1 matches at 9 bases. Per the germline V gene, CDR1 is SNHLY and CDR2 is FYNNEI. The V and J ends lost 7 bases and 3 bases, in that order; junction bases with no gene match: 7. This CDR3 is 15 amino acids long. CDR3 loop: CASTTDRGYGNTIYF. CDR3 DNA: TGTGCCAGCACAACGGACAGGGGATATGGAAACACCATATATTTT.

The CDR3 bases are TGTGCCAGCAGTTACTCGATGGGGGGAGCCTATGGCTACACCTTC. This translates into CASSYSMGGAYGYTF. The chain carries TRBV6-5 and TRBJ1-2, with D maybe TRBD1 (5 bases). Germline V lookup: CDR1 MNHEY, CDR2 SVGAGI. The CDR3 runs 15 residues. Trimming cost V 0 bases and J 4 bases, with 12 bases left between them.

The J gene is TRBJ2-3, the V gene TRBV7-2, with 12 bases that match TRBD2. Germline V gives CDR1 SGHTA, CDR2 FQGNSA. CDR3 size: 16 residues. With 5 bases clipped from V and 2 bases from J, the junction kept 5 bases outside the gene matches. CDR3 sequence reads: CASSPRTSGNTDTQYF. The CDR3 coding sequence is TGTGCCAGCAGCCCCCGGACTAGCGGGAACACAGATACGCAGTATTTT.